The rows below give T cell receptor beta chains drawn from one sample of a study of T-cell reconstitution after alpha-beta-depleted transplantation in children. TCRdb itself ran the PCR reads through MiXCR, one entry per CDR3 protein. Of roughly 500,000 distinct CDR3 sequences in the sample, approximately 29% are singletons; the top ten hold more than 2%. The source was PBMCs from the stem cell graft donor, collected from the stem cell graft. The origin of the receptors is a human donor who donated a stem cell graft to a child with aplastic anemia. Both conserved end residues are part of each CDR3. The order of the fields is J gene, V gene, D gene, clone size, CDR3 protein, CDR3 DNA. D genes are given only for firm matches. Expanded clones are given a class, and other clones once, few, many or no size at all.

TRBJ1-2 TRBV9 . . CASSLTPGVHRGSYGYTF TGTGCCAGCAGCCTAACTCCGGGGGTTCATCGGGGGAGCTATGGCTACACCTTC
TRBJ1-2 TRBV10-3 . . CATSGRDSITGSKGYTF TGTGCCACTTCCGGGCGGGATTCAATTACAGGGTCCAAGGGCTACACCTTC
TRBJ2-5 TRBV18 . . CASSPPGGVETQYF TGTGCCAGCTCACCACCGGGGGGAGTAGAGACCCAGTACTTC
TRBJ2-7 TRBV9 . . CASSVVGHGAGEQYF TGTGCCAGCAGCGTAGTGGGCCATGGGGCTGGGGAGCAGTACTTC
TRBJ2-1 TRBV20-1 . . CSADPGFSYNEQFF TGCAGTGCGGACCCGGGATTCTCCTACAATGAGCAGTTCTTC
TRBJ1-1 TRBV12-3/TRBV12-4 . few CASSLTDYTEAFF TGTGCCAGCAGTCTTACAGATTACACTGAAGCTTTCTTT
TRBJ2-3 TRBV5-1 TRBD2 . CASSVQGLADTQYF TGCGCCAGCAGCGTACAGGGACTAGCAGATACGCAGTATTTT
TRBJ2-7 TRBV6-1 . few CASSTGSDYEQYF TGTGCCAGCAGTACCGGGAGTGACTACGAGCAGTACTTC
TRBJ2-1 TRBV28 . . CASSRVFGAERHNEQFF TGTGCCAGCAGCCGGGTTTTTGGGGCGGAGAGACACAATGAGCAGTTCTTC
TRBJ2-3 TRBV18 . . CASSPRPVVSFPSTDTQYF TGTGCCAGCTCCCCGAGGCCGGTCGTCTCGTTCCCTAGCACAGATACGCAGTATTTT
TRBJ1-1 TRBV27 . once CASSFNGPAEAFF TGTGCCAGCAGTTTTAACGGGCCGGCTGAAGCTTTCTTT
TRBJ2-2 TRBV15 TRBD2 many CATSEGRETGELFF TGTGCCACCAGCGAGGGGCGGGAGACCGGGGAGCTGTTTTTT
TRBJ1-3 TRBV7-9 . . CASSLVGPRSGNTIYF TGTGCCAGCAGCTTAGTGGGACCTCGCTCTGGAAACACCATATATTTT
TRBJ2-1 TRBV19 . . CASSISTAGRRNEQFF TGTGCCAGTAGTATATCGACGGCAGGCCGGCGCAATGAGCAGTTCTTC